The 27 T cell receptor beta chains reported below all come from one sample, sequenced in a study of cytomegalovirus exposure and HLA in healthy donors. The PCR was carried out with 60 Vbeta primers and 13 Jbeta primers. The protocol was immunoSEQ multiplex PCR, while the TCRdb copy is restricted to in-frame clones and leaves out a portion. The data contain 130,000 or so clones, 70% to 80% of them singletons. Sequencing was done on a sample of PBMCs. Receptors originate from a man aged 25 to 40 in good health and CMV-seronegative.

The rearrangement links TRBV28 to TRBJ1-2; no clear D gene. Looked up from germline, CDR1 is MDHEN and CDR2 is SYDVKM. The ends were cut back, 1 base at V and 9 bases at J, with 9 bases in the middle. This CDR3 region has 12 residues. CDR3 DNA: TGTGCCAGCAGTTTATCTGCTAGAAGCTACACCTTC. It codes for CASSLSARSYTF.

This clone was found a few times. The CDR3 loop is CASSLDFPTGREQYF. In DNA form, the CDR3 reads TGTGCCAGCAGCTTAGATTTTCCCACAGGGCGAGAGCAGTACTTC. This chain connects TRBV7-8 to TRBJ2-7; D is perhaps TRBD1 (6 bases). This CDR3 contains 15 residues. Germline V gene lookup returns CDR1 SGHVS and CDR2 FQNEAQ. Trimming removed 1 base from V and 7 bases from J, with 17 bases in between. Filled out from reference TRBV7-8 and TRBJ2-7, the complete variable domain reads GAGVSQSPRYKVAKRGQDVALRCDPISGHVSLFWYQQALGQGPEFLTYFQNEAQLDKSGLPSDRFFAERPEGSVSTLKIQRTQQEDSAVYLCASSLDFPTGREQYFGPGTRLTVT.

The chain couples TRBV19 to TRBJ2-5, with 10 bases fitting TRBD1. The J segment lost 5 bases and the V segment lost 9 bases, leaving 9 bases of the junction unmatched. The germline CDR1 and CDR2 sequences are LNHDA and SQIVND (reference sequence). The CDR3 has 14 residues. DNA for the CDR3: TGTGCCAGCAGGGAGACGGGACAGGGGGAGACCCAGTACTTC. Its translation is CASRETGQGETQYF.

CDR3 protein: CSTGAPGPQHF. The DNA of the CDR3 is TGCAGCACAGGGGCGCCTGGGCCCCAGCATTTT. The rearrangement uses TRBV20-1 and TRBJ1-5, with 7 bases matching TRBD1. There are 11 residues in the CDR3. The V gene's germline CDR1 is DFQATT and CDR2 SNEGSKA (reference sequence).

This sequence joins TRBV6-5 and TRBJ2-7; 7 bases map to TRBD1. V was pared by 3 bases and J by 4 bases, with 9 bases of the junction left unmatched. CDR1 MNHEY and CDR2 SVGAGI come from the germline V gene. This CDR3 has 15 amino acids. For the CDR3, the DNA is TGTGCCAGCAGTTATGGCACCGGGACAGCATACGAGCAGTACTTC. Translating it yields CASSYGTGTAYEQYF.

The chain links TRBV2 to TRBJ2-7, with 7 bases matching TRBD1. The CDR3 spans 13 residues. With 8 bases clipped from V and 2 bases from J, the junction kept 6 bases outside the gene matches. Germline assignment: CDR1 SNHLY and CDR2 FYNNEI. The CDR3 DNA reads TGTGCCAGCGCGGACAGGTCAACCTACGAGCAGTACTTC. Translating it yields CASADRSTYEQYF. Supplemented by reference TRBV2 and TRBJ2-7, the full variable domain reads EPEVTQTPSHQVTQMGQEVILRCVPISNHLYFYWYRQILGQKVEFLVSFYNNEISEKSEIFDDQFSVERPDGSNFTLKIRSTKLEDSAMYFCASADRSTYEQYFGPGTRLTVT.

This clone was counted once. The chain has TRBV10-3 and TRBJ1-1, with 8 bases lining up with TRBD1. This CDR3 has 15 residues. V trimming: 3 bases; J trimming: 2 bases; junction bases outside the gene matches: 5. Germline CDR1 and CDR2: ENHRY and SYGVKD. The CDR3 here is CAISEVGTGNTEAFF. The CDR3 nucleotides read TGTGCCATCAGTGAAGTAGGGACAGGTAACACTGAAGCTTTCTTT.

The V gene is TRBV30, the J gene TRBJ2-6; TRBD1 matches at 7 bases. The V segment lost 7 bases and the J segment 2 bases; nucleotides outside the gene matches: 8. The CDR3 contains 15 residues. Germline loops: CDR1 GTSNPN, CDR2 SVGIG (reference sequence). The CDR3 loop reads CAYQPDRAGANVLTF. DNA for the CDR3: TGTGCCTATCAACCCGACAGGGCTGGGGCCAACGTCCTGACTTTC. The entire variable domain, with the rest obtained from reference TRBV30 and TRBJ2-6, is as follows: SQTIHQWPATLVQPVGSPLSLECTVEGTSNPNLYWYRQAAGRGLQLLFYSVGIGQISSEVPQNLSASRPQDRQFILSSKKLLLSDSGFYLCAYQPDRAGANVLTFGAGSRLTVL.

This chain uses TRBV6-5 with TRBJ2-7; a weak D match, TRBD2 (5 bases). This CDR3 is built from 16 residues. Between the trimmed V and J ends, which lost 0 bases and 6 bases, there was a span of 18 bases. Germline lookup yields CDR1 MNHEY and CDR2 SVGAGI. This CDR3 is CASSYSRTVADFEQYF. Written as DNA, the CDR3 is TGTGCCAGCAGTTACTCGAGGACCGTGGCGGACTTCGAGCAGTACTTC.

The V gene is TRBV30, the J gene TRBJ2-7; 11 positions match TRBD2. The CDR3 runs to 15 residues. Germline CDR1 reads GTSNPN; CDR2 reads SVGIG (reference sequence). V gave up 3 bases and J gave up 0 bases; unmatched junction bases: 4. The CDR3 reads CAWRGTSGFSYEQYF. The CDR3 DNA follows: TGTGCCTGGAGGGGGACTAGCGGATTCTCCTACGAGCAGTACTTC.

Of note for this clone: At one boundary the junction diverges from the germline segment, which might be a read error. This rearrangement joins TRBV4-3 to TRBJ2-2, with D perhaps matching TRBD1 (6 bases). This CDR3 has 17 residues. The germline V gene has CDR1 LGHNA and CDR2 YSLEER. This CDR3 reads CSSSQDAVTGNTGELFF. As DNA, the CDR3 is TGCTCCAGCAGCCAAGATGCCGTGACAGGGAACACCGGGGAGCTGTTTTTT.

The CDR3 DNA reads as TGTGCCAGCAGCTTGGCCGGGACAGGCTACAATGAGCAGTTCTTC. Protein product: CASSLAGTGYNEQFF. The chain uses TRBV5-8 and TRBJ2-1, with TRBD1 matching over 8 bases. Germline CDR1 and CDR2: SGHTS and YDEGEE. With V trimmed by 0 bases and J by 3 bases, 2 bases remained unmatched. The CDR3 has 15 amino acids.

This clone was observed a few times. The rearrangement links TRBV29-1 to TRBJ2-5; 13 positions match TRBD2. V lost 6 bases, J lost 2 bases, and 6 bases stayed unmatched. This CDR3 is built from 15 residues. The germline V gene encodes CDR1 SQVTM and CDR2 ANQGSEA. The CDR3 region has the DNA TGCAGCGTCCGGACTAGCGGGGGCTCTCAAGAGACCCAGTACTTC. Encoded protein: CSVRTSGGSQETQYF.

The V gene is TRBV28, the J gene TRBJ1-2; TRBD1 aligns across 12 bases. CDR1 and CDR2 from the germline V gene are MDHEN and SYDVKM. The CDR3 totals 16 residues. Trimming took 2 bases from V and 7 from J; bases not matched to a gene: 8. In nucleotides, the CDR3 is TGTGCCAGCAGTTTACCGGGACAGGGGGCGGTTGGTGGCTACACCTTC. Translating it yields CASSLPGQGAVGGYTF.

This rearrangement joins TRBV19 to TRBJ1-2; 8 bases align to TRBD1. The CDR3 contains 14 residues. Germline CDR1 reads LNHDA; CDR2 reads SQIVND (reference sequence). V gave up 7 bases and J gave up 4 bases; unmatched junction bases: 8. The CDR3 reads CASTDRGVGYGYTF. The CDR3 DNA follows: TGTGCCAGTACCGACAGGGGAGTTGGCTATGGCTACACCTTC.

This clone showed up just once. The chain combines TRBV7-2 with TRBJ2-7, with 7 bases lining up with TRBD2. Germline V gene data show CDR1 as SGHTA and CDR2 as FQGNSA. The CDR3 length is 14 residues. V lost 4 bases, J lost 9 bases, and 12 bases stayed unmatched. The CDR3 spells CASSYKWRETVQYF. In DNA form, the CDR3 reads TGTGCCAGCAGCTACAAATGGCGGGAGACGGTGCAGTACTTC.

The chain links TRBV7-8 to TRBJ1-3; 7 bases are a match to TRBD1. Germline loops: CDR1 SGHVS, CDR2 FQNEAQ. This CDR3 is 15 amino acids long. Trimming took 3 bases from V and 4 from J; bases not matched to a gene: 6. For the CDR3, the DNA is TGTGCCAGCAGCTTCGACAGGGTAATCGGAAACACCATATATTTT. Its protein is CASSFDRVIGNTIYF.

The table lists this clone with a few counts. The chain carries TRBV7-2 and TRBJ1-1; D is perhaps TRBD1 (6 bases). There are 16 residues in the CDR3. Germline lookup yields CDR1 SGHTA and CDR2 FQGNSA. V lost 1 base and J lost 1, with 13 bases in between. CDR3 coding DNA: TGTGCCAGCAGCTTAGTGGGCAGGGGACCGAACACTGAAGCTTTCTTT. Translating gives CASSLVGRGPNTEAFF.

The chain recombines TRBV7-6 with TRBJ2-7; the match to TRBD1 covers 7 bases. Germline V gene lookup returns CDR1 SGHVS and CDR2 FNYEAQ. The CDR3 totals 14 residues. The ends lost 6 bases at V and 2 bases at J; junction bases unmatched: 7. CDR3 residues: CASSHSGTAYEQYF. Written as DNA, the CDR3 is TGTGCCAGCAGTCATTCCGGGACAGCCTACGAGCAGTACTTC. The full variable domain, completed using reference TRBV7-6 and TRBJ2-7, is GAGVSQSPRYKVTKRGQDVALRCDPISGHVSLYWYRQALGQGPEFLTYFNYEAQQDKSGLPNDRFSAERPEGSISTLTIQRTEQRDSAMYRCASSHSGTAYEQYFGPGTRLTVT.

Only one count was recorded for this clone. The CDR3 sequence is CASGRLYNSPLHF. DNA of the CDR3: TGTGCCAGCGGGAGACTGTATAATTCACCCCTCCACTTT. The genes are TRBV6-6 and TRBJ1-6; D call uncertain. The CDR3 spans 13 residues. Germline CDR1 MNHNY, CDR2 SVGAGI (reference sequence). V lost 8 bases and J 4 bases, leaving 9 bases between the germline ends.

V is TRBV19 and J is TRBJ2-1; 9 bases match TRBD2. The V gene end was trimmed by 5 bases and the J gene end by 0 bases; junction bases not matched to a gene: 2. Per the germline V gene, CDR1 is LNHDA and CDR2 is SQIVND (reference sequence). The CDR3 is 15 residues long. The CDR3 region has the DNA TGTGCCAGTAGTTATAGCGGGAGCTCCTACAATGAGCAGTTCTTC. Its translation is CASSYSGSSYNEQFF.

CDR3 region: CASSTLSTSAAYEQYF. The CDR3 DNA reads as TGTGCCAGCAGCACTCTTTCGACTAGCGCCGCCTACGAGCAGTACTTC. The rearrangement links TRBV9 to TRBJ2-7, with 8 positions matching TRBD2. Germline V CDR1 and CDR2: SGDLS, YYNGEE. The CDR3 loop spans 16 amino acids. The V and J ends lost 4 bases and 2 bases, in that order; junction bases with no gene match: 11.

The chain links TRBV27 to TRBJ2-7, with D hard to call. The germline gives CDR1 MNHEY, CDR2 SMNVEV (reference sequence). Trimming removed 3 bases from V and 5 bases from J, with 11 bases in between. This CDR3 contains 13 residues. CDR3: CASSFNRVHEQYF. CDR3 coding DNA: TGTGCCAGCAGTTTCAACCGGGTCCACGAGCAGTACTTC.

In DNA form, the CDR3 reads TGTGCCAGCAGCTTGGGGCAGGGGCACGGGGAGCTGTTTTTT. Translation: CASSLGQGHGELFF. This chain links TRBV5-4 with TRBJ2-2, with D maybe TRBD1 (6 bases). V lost 0 bases and J lost 7, with 10 bases in between. The CDR3 totals 14 residues. Germline V gives CDR1 SGHNT, CDR2 YYREEE (reference sequence).

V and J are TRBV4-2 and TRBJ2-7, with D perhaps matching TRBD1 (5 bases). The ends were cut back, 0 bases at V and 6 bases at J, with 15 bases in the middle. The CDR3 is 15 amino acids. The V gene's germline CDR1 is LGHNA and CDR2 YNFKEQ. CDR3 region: CASSQDQQEFREQYF. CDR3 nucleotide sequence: TGTGCCAGCAGCCAAGACCAACAGGAGTTCCGCGAGCAGTACTTC.

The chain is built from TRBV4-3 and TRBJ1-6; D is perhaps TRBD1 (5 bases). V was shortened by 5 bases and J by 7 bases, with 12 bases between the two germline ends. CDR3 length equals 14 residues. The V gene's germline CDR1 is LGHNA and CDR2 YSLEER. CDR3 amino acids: CASSSRTGNSPLHF. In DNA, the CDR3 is TGCGCCAGCAGCTCTCGAACAGGAAATTCACCCCTCCACTTT.

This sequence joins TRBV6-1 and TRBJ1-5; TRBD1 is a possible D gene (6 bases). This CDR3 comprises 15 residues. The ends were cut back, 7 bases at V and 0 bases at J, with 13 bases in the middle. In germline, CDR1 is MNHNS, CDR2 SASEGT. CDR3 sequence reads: CASTVTGDSNQPQHF. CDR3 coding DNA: TGTGCCAGCACCGTGACAGGAGATAGCAATCAGCCCCAGCATTTT.